The 23 T cell receptor beta chains below all came from one sample that was sequenced in a study of blood T cells in healthy people across ages (dated by TCRdb to between 2015 and 2017). Library preparation employed 5' RACE. Sequenced using an Illumina HiSeq 2500. A second roughly 6 to 11 cycle PCR used a sample-barcoded 5' primer and a J-beta primer mix. The public reads were reanalyzed by TCRdb: fastp trimming at Q25, MiXCR alignment, in-frame beta chains only. Every entry covers one CDR3 protein and lists the most common genes and DNA from its rows. For this sample the table gives around 1.1 million distinct CDR3 sequences, of which roughly two fifths were detected only once. Around 13% of the sample rests with the top ten. The sequenced sample consisted of blood. Receptors were obtained from a man aged 18 to 29 in good health.

The chain links TRBV4-1 to TRBJ2-2; D gene ambiguous. This CDR3 region has 18 residues. CDR1 and CDR2 from the germline V gene are MGHRA and YSYEKL. V lost 3 bases and J 0 bases, leaving 17 bases between the germline ends. In DNA, the CDR3 is TGCGCCAGCAGCCAGATACTAACGGCACTATCGAACACCGGGGAGCTGTTTTTT. It encodes CASSQILTALSNTGELFF.

V gene TRBV6-6 combines with J gene TRBJ1-5; TRBD1 is a possible D gene (5 bases). The CDR3 consists of 16 residues. V was cut by 5 bases and J by 4 bases, with 18 bases left in between. Germline V gives CDR1 MNHNY, CDR2 SVGAGI (reference sequence). In nucleotides, the CDR3 is TGTGCCAGCAGTGCCCTTTTGGGGGGAGGGAATCAGCCCCAGCATTTT. As protein: CASSALLGGGNQPQHF.

Many counts were recorded for this clonotype. This rearrangement joins TRBV9 to TRBJ2-3; the match to TRBD2 covers 8 bases. The germline gives CDR1 SGDLS, CDR2 YYNGEE. V was clipped by 2 bases and J by 6 bases; unmatched bases: 8. This CDR3 has 15 residues. CDR3 residues: CASSVGLASADTQYF. The CDR3 nucleotides read TGTGCCAGCAGCGTTGGACTAGCTTCTGCGGATACGCAGTATTTT.

This chain connects TRBV20-1 to TRBJ1-6, with unresolved D. Germline V lookup: CDR1 DFQATT, CDR2 SNEGSKA (reference sequence). CDR3 length: 18 residues. Deletions cut 3 bases from V and 1 base from J, with 19 bases between. In nucleotides, the CDR3 is TGCAGTGCTAGGGATCGGAGGAGGACGGGGTCCTATAATTCACCCCTCCACTTT. Translated: CSARDRRRTGSYNSPLHF.

The V gene is TRBV6-1, the J gene TRBJ1-2; 8 bases are shared with TRBD1. The CDR3 length is 15 residues. V lost 6 bases to trimming and J lost 0 bases; unmatched junction nucleotides: 6. Germline CDR1 MNHNS, CDR2 SASEGT. As DNA, the CDR3 is TGTGCCAGCAGGGCAGGGGGCTCAGCTAACTATGGCTACACCTTC. It is translated as CASRAGGSANYGYTF.

This clonotype was seen a few times. J is TRBJ2-7 and V is TRBV20-1; tentatively, D is TRBD1 (6 bases). V lost 0 bases to trimming and J lost 0 bases, with 12 bases between them. Germline CDR1 is DFQATT and CDR2 is SNEGSKA (reference sequence). This CDR3 region has 15 residues. The CDR3, as DNA: TGCAGTGCTAGAGAGTCGACAGGAGCCTCCTACGAGCAGTACTTC. This gives the protein CSARESTGASYEQYF.

The chain combines TRBV4-2 with TRBJ2-7; D might be TRBD2 (6 bases). V was clipped by 1 base and J by 0 bases, with 13 bases between them. This CDR3 is built from 16 residues. Germline assignment: CDR1 LGHNA and CDR2 YNFKEQ. CDR3 nucleotide sequence: TGTGCCAGCAGCCAAGGACCGCGGACTACCTCCTACGAGCAGTACTTC. Its protein product is CASSQGPRTTSYEQYF.

The chain couples TRBV11-2 to TRBJ2-1; 8 positions match TRBD2. The closer fit of TRBJ2-7 to the DNA end suggests the J call may be wrong. Looked up from germline, CDR1 is SGHAT and CDR2 is FQNNGV. The CDR3 spans 18 residues. CDR3 DNA sequence: TGTGCCAGCAGCTTTCCCGGGGGGGCCCGAGGCTCCTACAATGAGCAGTACTTC. Translation: CASSFPGGARGSYNEQYF.

The V and J genes are TRBV7-9 and TRBJ2-3, with 9 bases identical to TRBD2. Germline V gene data show CDR1 as SEHNR and CDR2 as FQNEAQ (reference sequence). The CDR3 totals 15 residues. Trimming cost V 7 bases and J 2 bases; bases outside gene matches: 7. The chain's CDR3 is CASTVAGEATDTQYF. The CDR3 DNA is TGTGCCAGCACAGTAGCGGGAGAGGCCACAGATACGCAGTATTTT.

The gene calls are TRBV4-3 and TRBJ2-4; possible D gene TRBD1, 6 bases. The J call is in doubt because the DNA end fits TRBJ2-5 better. Germline V gene data show CDR1 as LGHNA and CDR2 as YSLEER. There are 15 residues in the CDR3. This CDR3 reads CASSQEVQGWGTQYF. Here the CDR3 DNA reads TGCGCCAGCAGCCAAGAAGTTCAGGGGTGGGGGACCCAGTACTTC.

The rearrangement links TRBV24-1 to TRBJ2-2; possible D gene TRBD1, 5 bases. The germline V gene has CDR1 KGHDR and CDR2 SFDVKD. V dropped 0 bases and J dropped 3 bases, with 16 bases sitting between them. This CDR3 comprises 18 residues. Here the CDR3 reads CATSDLTPGLDDTGELFF. The CDR3 DNA is TGTGCCACCAGTGATTTGACCCCAGGGTTGGATGACACCGGGGAGCTGTTTTTT.

This chain links TRBV7-9 with TRBJ2-3; no definite D call. CDR1 is SEHNR, CDR2 FQNEAQ, per germline (reference sequence). CDR3 size: 12 residues. The V end was cut by 1 base, the J end by 7 bases, with 6 bases between. This CDR3 is CASSLDPYTQYF. In DNA, the CDR3 is TGTGCCAGCAGCTTAGATCCGTATACGCAGTATTTT.

As concerns this clonotype: A single base separates this from a much larger clone, so it may be a read error. The gene calls are TRBV12-3 or TRBV12-4 and TRBJ2-5; 9 bases are a match to TRBD1. This CDR3 is built from 15 residues. The CDR3 coding sequence is TGTGTCAGCAATACTCCGGGACAGGGTGCTTCGACGCAGTACTTC. Its translation is CVSNTPGQGASTQYF.

The sample holds a few counts of this clonotype. The V and J genes are TRBV4-3 and TRBJ1-1, with TRBD1 identical over 9 bases. V shed 0 bases, J shed 6 bases, and the junction held 8 bases outside the gene matches. Germline CDR1 is LGHNA and CDR2 is YSLEER. This CDR3 spans 16 amino acids. The CDR3 is CASSQEARTGDPEAFF. The CDR3 DNA sequence: TGCGCCAGCAGCCAAGAAGCAAGGACAGGGGACCCTGAAGCTTTCTTT.

This sequence joins TRBV5-1 and TRBJ2-5; D is possibly TRBD2 (5 bases). The CDR3 runs to 15 residues. Trimming shortened V by 4 bases and J by 3 bases, and 16 bases separated the two germline ends. Germline CDR1 reads SGHRS; CDR2 reads YFSETQ. CDR3: CASSKSPGREETQYF. For the CDR3, the DNA is TGCGCCAGCAGCAAATCACCGGGGAGAGAAGAGACCCAGTACTTC.

This clonotype has just a few counts. The chain has TRBV24-1 and TRBJ2-5; no clear D gene. Trimming stripped 4 bases from V and 1 base from J, with 6 bases between. Germline V gene data show CDR1 as KGHDR and CDR2 as SFDVKD. The CDR3 runs 13 residues. The CDR3 DNA is TGTGCCACCAGTGAGCCAGGCCAAGAGACCCAGTACTTC. Amino acid sequence: CATSEPGQETQYF.

This chain uses TRBV5-1 with TRBJ2-3; no firm D call. Germline CDR1 is SGHRS and CDR2 is YFSETQ. This CDR3 is 14 amino acids long. V was cut by 4 bases and J by 3 bases, with 12 bases left in between. The DNA for the CDR3 is TGCGCCAGCAGCGCCTCCTTAGGAACAGATACGCAGTATTTT. Its protein product is CASSASLGTDTQYF.

The CDR3 spells CSARDSGGFQETQYF. The CDR3 DNA follows: TGCAGTGCTAGAGATAGTGGGGGATTCCAAGAGACCCAGTACTTC. V and J are TRBV20-1 and TRBJ2-5, with D perhaps matching TRBD1 or TRBD2 (5 bases each). Germline V lookup: CDR1 DFQATT, CDR2 SNEGSKA (reference sequence). The V end lost 0 bases, the J end lost 1 base, and 12 bases lay between the germline ends. The CDR3 length is 15 residues.

In this sample, this clonotype turned up many times. The V gene is TRBV7-8, the J gene TRBJ2-5, with TRBD1 as a possible D gene (5 bases). Trimming took 5 bases from V and 5 from J, leaving 12 bases between them. Germline loops: CDR1 SGHVS, CDR2 FQNEAQ. The CDR3 loop spans 13 amino acids. The CDR3 DNA sequence: TGTGCCAGCAGCCTTGGGGCCGTCGAGACCCAGTACTTC. This gives the protein CASSLGAVETQYF.

The genes are TRBV6-1 and TRBJ2-5, with TRBD1 identical over 10 bases. The junction had 11 bases not matched to a gene; V was cut back by 6 bases and J by 1 base. CDR3 length: 17 amino acids. Germline V gives CDR1 MNHNS, CDR2 SASEGT. The CDR3 protein is CASSGQGGYSPQETQYF. The DNA for the CDR3 is TGTGCCAGCAGCGGACAGGGGGGTTATTCCCCCCAAGAGACCCAGTACTTC.

V is TRBV12-3 or TRBV12-4 and J is TRBJ2-3; the D gene is possibly TRBD2 (5 bases). The CDR3 length is 14 residues. V was cut by 6 bases and J by 4 bases, with 14 bases left in between. The CDR3 nucleotides read TGTGCCAGCAGCCAAACCAGGACTGCAGATACGCAGTATTTT. Amino acid sequence: CASSQTRTADTQYF.

The chain has TRBV4-2 and TRBJ2-7; 9 bases match TRBD1. CDR3 length: 16 amino acids. The germline V gene encodes CDR1 LGHNA and CDR2 YNFKEQ. Losses at the gene ends were 0 bases for V and 5 bases for J; bases not matched to a gene: 8. The chain's CDR3 is CASSQDLGTGLNEQYF. CDR3 nucleotides: TGTGCCAGCAGCCAAGACCTCGGGACAGGGCTAAACGAGCAGTACTTC.

The chain employs TRBV2 and TRBJ1-3; 9 nucleotides line up with TRBD1. After removal of 7 bases from V and 3 bases from J, the junction contained 7 bases not matched to a gene. CDR3 length: 15 residues. Germline V gene sequence: CDR1 SNHLY, CDR2 FYNNEI. In DNA form, the CDR3 reads TGTGCCAGCACCTGGGACAGGGCTGGTGGAAACACCATATATTTT. Translated: CASTWDRAGGNTIYF.